This T cell receptor (beta chain) came from a study of blood T cells in healthy people across ages. Whole-study results and caveats: Long-lived donors carried more naive CD4+ cells and greater diversity than aged donors.

Each donor was a healthy Caucasian individual from Russia, aged 6 to 90. The CDR3 is 12 residues long. Germline V lookup: CDR1 DFQATT, CDR2 SNEGSKA (reference sequence). The V end lost 5 bases, the J end lost 7 bases, and 12 bases lay between the germline ends. The second PCR ran roughly 6 to 12 cycles with a sample-barcoded 5' primer and J-beta primers. One entry per CDR3 protein, called by TCRdb with MiXCR from the 5' RACE reads. The sample contains hundreds of thousands of distinct CDR3 sequences, roughly 32% of which appear only once. This clonotype was counted ten times or more. Antigen: not known.

Input material: blood. V gene TRBV20-1 combines with J gene TRBJ2-1, with D perhaps assigned TRBD1 or TRBD2 (5 bases each). The receptor was isolated from a woman of 80 years or more in good health. CDR3 sequence (DNA): TGCAGTGCTGATCCCAGGGAGAATGAGCAGTTCTTC. This gives the protein CSADPRENEQFF.